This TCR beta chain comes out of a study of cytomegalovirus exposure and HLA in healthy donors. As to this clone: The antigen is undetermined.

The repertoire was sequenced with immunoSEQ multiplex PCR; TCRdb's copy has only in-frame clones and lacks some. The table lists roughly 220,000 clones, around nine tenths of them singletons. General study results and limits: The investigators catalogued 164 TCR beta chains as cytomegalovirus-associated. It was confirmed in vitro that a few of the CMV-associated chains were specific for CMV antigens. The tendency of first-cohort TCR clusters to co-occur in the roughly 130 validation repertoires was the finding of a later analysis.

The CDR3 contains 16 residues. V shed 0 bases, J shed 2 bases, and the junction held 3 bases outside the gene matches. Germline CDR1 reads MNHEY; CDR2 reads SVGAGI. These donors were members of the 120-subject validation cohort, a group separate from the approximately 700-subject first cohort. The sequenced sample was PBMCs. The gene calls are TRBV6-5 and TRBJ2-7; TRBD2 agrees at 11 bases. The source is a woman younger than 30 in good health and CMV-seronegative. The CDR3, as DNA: TGTGCCAGCAGTTACTCTGGACTAGCGGGTACCTACGAGCAGTACTTC. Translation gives CASSYSGLAGTYEQYF.